The 8 T cell receptor beta chains given below trace back to one sample, sequenced in a study of cytomegalovirus exposure and HLA in healthy donors. Primers: 60 Vbeta forward and 13 Jbeta reverse. Libraries were prepared by immunoSEQ multiplex PCR; TCRdb keeps only in-frame clonotypes and omits some of them. In the table there are about 140,000 clones, 82% of which are singletons. Sequencing used PBMCs. These receptors were obtained from a man aged 18 to 35 in good health and CMV-seropositive.

CDR3: CASSSQGVRLNQPQHF. The CDR3 DNA sequence: TGTGCCAGCAGTTCGCAGGGGGTTCGGCTCAATCAGCCCCAGCATTTT. The V call is TRBV6-5, the J call TRBJ1-5, with TRBD1 identical over 7 bases. The CDR3 has 16 amino acids. Per germline, CDR1 MNHEY and CDR2 SVGAGI. Trimming cost V 4 bases and J 3 bases; bases outside gene matches: 9.

The rearrangement uses TRBV10-1 and TRBJ1-2, with D perhaps matching TRBD1 (5 bases). The V gene's germline CDR1 is WNHNN and CDR2 SYGVQD (reference sequence). The CDR3 extends over 13 amino acids. Trimming took off 5 bases at V and 6 bases at J, with 13 bases between the two ends. CDR3 residues: CASSSRRGDGYTF. CDR3 in DNA: TGCGCCAGCAGTAGCCGACGGGGGGATGGCTACACCTTC.

The chain has TRBV6-5 and TRBJ1-1, with 10 bases aligning to TRBD1. From germline, CDR1 is MNHEY and CDR2 SVGAGI. This CDR3 has 16 amino acids. V trimming: 2 bases; J trimming: 4 bases; junction bases outside the gene matches: 7. CDR3 protein: CASSYPTGGLGTEAFF. The CDR3 DNA is TGTGCCAGCAGTTACCCGACAGGGGGCCTAGGCACTGAAGCTTTCTTT.

The sample holds a few counts of this clone. The J gene is TRBJ2-1, the V gene TRBV5-6; a possible D gene is TRBD1 (5 bases). The CDR3 runs 16 residues. V gave up 5 bases and J gave up 0 bases, with 15 bases separating them. Germline V gives CDR1 SGHDT, CDR2 YYEEEE. CDR3 amino acids: CASRNEQARSYNEQFF. CDR3 bases: TGTGCCAGCAGAAATGAACAGGCGCGCTCCTACAATGAGCAGTTCTTC. The full variable domain, completed using reference TRBV5-6 and TRBJ2-1, is DAGVTQSPTHLIKTRGQQVTLRCSPKSGHDTVSWYQQALGQGPQFIFQYYEEEERQRGNFPDRFSGHQFPNYSSELNVNALLLGDSALYLCASRNEQARSYNEQFFGPGTRLTVL.

This chain uses TRBV7-9 with TRBJ2-1, with a tentative D call TRBD2 (6 bases). The CDR3 is 16 amino acids. Trimming took off 5 bases at V and 1 base at J, with 15 bases between the two ends. Germline V lookup: CDR1 SEHNR, CDR2 FQNEAQ (reference sequence). Here the CDR3 reads CASSHSWGESYNEQFF. CDR3 in DNA: TGTGCCAGCAGCCACTCGTGGGGGGAATCCTACAATGAGCAGTTCTTC.

This rearrangement joins TRBV7-9 to TRBJ1-5; 8 bases map to TRBD1. CDR3 length equals 15 residues. Germline V gene sequence: CDR1 SEHNR, CDR2 FQNEAQ (reference sequence). J was trimmed by 7 bases and V by 1 base; bases with no gene match: 6. CDR3 sequence reads: CASSLVGQGGQPQHF. DNA for the CDR3: TGTGCCAGCAGCTTAGTCGGACAGGGCGGGCAGCCCCAGCATTTT.

The chain uses TRBV9 and TRBJ2-1; the D is unclear. Trimming left V 0 bases short and J 0 bases short, with 13 bases between. CDR3 size: 17 residues. Looked up from germline, CDR1 is SGDLS and CDR2 is YYNGEE. The CDR3 loop reads CASSVGSTTPSYNEQFF. The CDR3 DNA reads TGTGCCAGCAGCGTAGGTAGCACGACCCCCTCCTACAATGAGCAGTTCTTC.

The chain has TRBV30 and TRBJ1-4; tentative D call: TRBD1 (6 bases). Germline V gene lookup returns CDR1 GTSNPN and CDR2 SVGIG (reference sequence). V was pared by 0 bases and J by 2 bases, with 10 bases between. The CDR3 extends over 15 amino acids. The CDR3: CAWSVRRGTNEKLFF. The DNA for the CDR3 is TGTGCCTGGAGTGTACGCAGGGGCACTAATGAAAAACTGTTTTTT.